This T cell receptor beta chain was identified in a study of blood T cells in healthy people across ages. Study-level findings and limits: Significant beta diversity loss was already apparent by age approximately 40, declining roughly linearly.

A second PCR, run for roughly 7 to 12 cycles, used a sample-barcoded 5' primer plus a J-beta primer mix. From the 5' RACE reads, TCRdb called clonotypes with MiXCR, one entry per CDR3 protein. The sample shows 800,000 to 950,000 distinct CDR3 sequences, about 37% of them seen only once. This clonotype has more than one count but fewer than ten. Its antigen is unknown. The sequenced material came from blood. The TCR comes from a man between 18 and 35 years old in good health.

CDR3 bases: TGCGCCAGCAGGGGGGATACAGGGATGTCCGCTTTCTTT. The encoded protein is CASRGDTGMSAFF. The chain uses TRBV5-1 and TRBJ1-1; a weak D match, TRBD1 (6 bases). CDR3 length: 13 residues. V gave up 5 bases and J gave up 11 bases, with 19 bases separating them. Looked up from germline, CDR1 is SGHRS and CDR2 is YFSETQ.